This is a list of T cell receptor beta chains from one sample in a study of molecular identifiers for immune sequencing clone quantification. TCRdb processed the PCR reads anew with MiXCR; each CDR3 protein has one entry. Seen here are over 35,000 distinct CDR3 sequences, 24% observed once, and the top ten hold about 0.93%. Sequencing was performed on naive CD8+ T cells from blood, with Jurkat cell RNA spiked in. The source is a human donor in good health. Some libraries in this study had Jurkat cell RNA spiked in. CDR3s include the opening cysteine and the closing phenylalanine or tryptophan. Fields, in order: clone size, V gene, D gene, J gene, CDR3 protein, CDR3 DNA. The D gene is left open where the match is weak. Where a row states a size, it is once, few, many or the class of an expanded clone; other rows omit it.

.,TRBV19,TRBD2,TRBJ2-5,CASSIGTSDQETQYF,TGTGCCAGTAGTATAGGGACTAGCGACCAAGAGACCCAGTACTTC
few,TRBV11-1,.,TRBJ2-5,CASSSATSQFPQYF,TGTGCCAGCAGCTCGGCGACAAGCCAGTTTCCCCAGTACTTC
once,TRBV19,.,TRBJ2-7,CASSMGATYEQYF,TGTGCCAGTAGTATGGGAGCCACCTACGAGCAGTACTTC
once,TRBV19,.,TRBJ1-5,CASSPHRYSNQPQHF,TGTGCCAGTAGTCCGCACAGATATAGCAATCAGCCCCAGCATTTT
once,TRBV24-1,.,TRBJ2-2,CAPRDGIPGELFF,TGTGCCCCCCGGGACGGAATCCCCGGGGAGCTGTTTTTT
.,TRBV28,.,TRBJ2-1,CASSLKEMPYNEQFF,TGTGCCAGCAGTTTAAAGGAGATGCCCTACAATGAGCAGTTCTTC
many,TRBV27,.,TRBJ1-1,CASSSPGGGEAFF,TGTGCCAGCAGTTCCCCAGGCGGTGGTGAAGCTTTCTTT
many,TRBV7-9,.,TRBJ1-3,CASSPGRASGNTIYF,TGTGCCAGCAGCCCGGGGCGGGCATCTGGAAACACCATATATTTT
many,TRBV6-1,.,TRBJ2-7,CAIRTEGSYEQYF,TGTGCCATTCGGACCGAGGGCTCCTACGAGCAGTACTTC
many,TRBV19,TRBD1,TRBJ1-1,CASTPDRADTEAFF,TGTGCCAGTACCCCGGACAGGGCCGACACTGAAGCTTTCTTT
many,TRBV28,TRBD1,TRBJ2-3,CASSIWTGQSTDTQYF,TGTGCCAGCAGTATATGGACAGGTCAGAGCACAGATACGCAGTATTTT
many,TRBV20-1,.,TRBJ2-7,CSAQAGWGDSYEQYF,TGCAGTGCTCAGGCAGGCTGGGGGGACTCCTACGAGCAGTACTTC
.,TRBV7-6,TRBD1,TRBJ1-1,CASSNTGQLNTEALF,TGTGCCAGCAGCAATACGGGACAGTTAAACACTGAAGCTCTCTTT
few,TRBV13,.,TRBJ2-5,CASSLGHDEETQYF,TGTGCCAGCAGCTTAGGACACGATGAAGAGACCCAGTACTTC
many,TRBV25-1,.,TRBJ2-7,CASSESTGRIYEQYF,TGTGCCAGCAGTGAATCAACCGGACGGATTTACGAGCAGTACTTC
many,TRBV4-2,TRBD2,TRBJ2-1,CASSHISGSWVNEQFF,TGTGCCAGCAGCCATATTAGCGGGAGTTGGGTGAATGAGCAGTTCTTC
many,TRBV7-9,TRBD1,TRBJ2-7,CASTNDREPYEQYF,TGTGCCAGCACCAACGACAGGGAACCCTACGAGCAGTACTTC
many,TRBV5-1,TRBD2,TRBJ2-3,CASSLSRLAGPSTDTQYF,TGCGCCAGCAGCTTGAGTCGGCTAGCGGGGCCTAGCACAGATACGCAGTATTTT
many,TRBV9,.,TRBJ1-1,CASSVVAVNTEAFF,TGTGCCAGCAGCGTAGTAGCAGTAAACACTGAAGCTTTCTTT
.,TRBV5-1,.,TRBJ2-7,CASSLAGELYF,TGCGCCAGCAGCTTGGCTGGGGAGCTGTACTTC
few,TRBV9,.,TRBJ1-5,CASSVEGASNQPQHF,TGTGCCAGCAGCGTAGAGGGTGCGAGCAATCAGCCCCAGCATTTT
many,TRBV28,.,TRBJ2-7,CASSFRGLGVGEQYF,TGTGCCAGCAGTTTTAGAGGGTTAGGGGTAGGCGAGCAGTACTTC
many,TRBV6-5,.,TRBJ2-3,CASSLTGLSTDTQYF,TGTGCCAGCAGTCTGACAGGCCTAAGCACAGATACGCAGTATTTT
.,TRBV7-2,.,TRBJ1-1,CASSPPPGTGAFF,TGTGCCAGCAGCCCCCCCCCCGGGACTGGGGCGTTCTTT
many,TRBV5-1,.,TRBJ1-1,CASSLEGNTEAFF,TGCGCCAGCAGCTTGGAAGGGAACACTGAAGCTTTCTTT
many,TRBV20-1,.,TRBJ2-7,CSVDAAKNEQYF,TGCAGTGTTGACGCCGCTAAGAACGAGCAGTACTTC
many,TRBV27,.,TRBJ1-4,CASGDDSNEKLFF,TGTGCCAGCGGCGACGACAGTAATGAAAAACTGTTTTTT
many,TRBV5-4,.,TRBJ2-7,CASSLGTPKSDEQYF,TGTGCCAGCAGCTTGGGGACACCTAAGTCCGACGAGCAGTACTTC
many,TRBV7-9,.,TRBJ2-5,CASSRLQETQYF,TGTGCCAGCAGCCGATTACAAGAGACCCAGTACTTC
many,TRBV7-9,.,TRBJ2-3,CASSLSWGGLSTDTQYF,TGTGCCAGCAGCCTAAGCTGGGGGGGCCTTAGCACAGATACGCAGTATTTT
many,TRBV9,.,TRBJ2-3,CASSVEGGLSTDTQYF,TGTGCCAGCAGCGTAGAAGGCGGTCTATCCACAGATACGCAGTATTTT
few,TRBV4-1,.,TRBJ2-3,CASSQGQNTDAQYF,TGCGCCAGCAGCCAAGGACAGAACACAGATGCGCAGTATTTT
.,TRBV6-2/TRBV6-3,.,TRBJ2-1,CASSYEAVGYNEKFF,TGTGCCAGCAGTTACGAGGCAGTGGGCTACAATGAGAAGTTCTTC
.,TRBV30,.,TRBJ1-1,CASGTLWNTEAFF,TGTGCCTCTGGAACACTATGGAACACTGAAGCTTTCTTT
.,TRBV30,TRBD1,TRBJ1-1,CAWRQGQPNTEAFF,TGTGCCTGGAGACAGGGACAGCCGAACACTGAAGCTTTCTTT